The 9 T cell receptor beta chains below were found in one sample sequenced in a study of OX40 agonist ivuxolimab in advanced cancers. Some clones are missing from TCRdb's copy, which holds only in-frame ones; the method was immunoSEQ multiplex PCR. The table shows 20,000 to 25,000 clones, with approximately 81% occurring only once. Source: CD4+ or CD8+ T cells sorted from blood, taken in a trial of the OX40 agonist ivuxolimab. Every receptor here comes from an adult with an advanced solid tumor such as melanoma, head and neck, liver or kidney cancer.

The rearrangement links TRBV10-1 to TRBJ2-1; 7 nucleotides match TRBD2. Germline lookup yields CDR1 WNHNN and CDR2 SYGVQD (reference sequence). The CDR3 runs 15 residues. Trimming at V came to 2 bases and at J to 2 bases, leaving 3 bases not matched to a gene. The CDR3 spells CASSEGGRPYNEQFF. The CDR3, as DNA: TGCGCCAGCAGTGAGGGCGGGAGACCCTACAATGAGCAGTTCTTC.

CDR3 sequence reads: CASWDGGTGELFF. DNA of the CDR3: TGTGCCAGCTGGGATGGGGGCACCGGGGAGCTGTTTTTT. The genes are TRBV6-5 and TRBJ2-2; D may match TRBD1 or TRBD2 (5 bases each). The CDR3 runs to 13 residues. From germline, CDR1 is MNHEY and CDR2 SVGAGI. V was pared by 8 bases and J by 4 bases, with 11 bases between.

This chain's CDR3 is CASSEAVGAQPQHF. The CDR3 coding sequence is TGCGCCAGCAGTGAGGCGGTAGGGGCTCAGCCCCAGCATTTT. The rearrangement uses TRBV10-2 and TRBJ1-5; D may be TRBD1 (5 bases). The CDR3 has 14 residues. Germline CDR1 reads WSHSY; CDR2 reads SAAADI. Trimming shortened V by 2 bases and J by 6 bases, and 11 bases separated the two germline ends.

The chain uses TRBV9 and TRBJ2-1; TRBD2 is a possible D gene (6 bases). V lost 3 bases, J lost 10 bases, and 20 bases lay in between. Germline V gene sequence: CDR1 SGDLS, CDR2 YYNGEE. CDR3 length equals 15 residues. The chain's CDR3 is CASSENLGGSDEQFF. DNA of the CDR3: TGTGCCAGCAGCGAGAACCTCGGGGGATCCGACGAGCAGTTCTTC.

As concerns this clone: One end of the junction varies from germline; a read error may be responsible. The V and J genes are TRBV7-2 and TRBJ2-7, with 10 bases that match TRBD2. The germline V gene has CDR1 SGHTA and CDR2 FQGNSA. There are 16 residues in the CDR3. This CDR3 reads CASSLAPGLARYEQYF. In DNA form, the CDR3 reads TGTGCCAGCAGCCTAGCTCCGGGACTAGCGAGGTACGAGCAGTACTTC.

The CDR3 DNA reads as TGTGCCAGCAGTCTTTCGGGACTGGCCCACAATGAGCAGTTCTTC. Translating gives CASSLSGLAHNEQFF. The rearrangement uses TRBV27 and TRBJ2-1; the D gene is possibly TRBD2 (6 bases). Germline assignment: CDR1 MNHEY and CDR2 SMNVEV (reference sequence). The V and J ends lost 5 bases and 5 bases respectively, with 16 bases between them. CDR3 length equals 15 residues.

V and J are TRBV11-2 and TRBJ2-1, with 10 positions matching TRBD1. The CDR3 runs to 15 residues. The V and J ends lost 1 base and 4 bases, in that order; junction bases with no gene match: 1. The germline V gene has CDR1 SGHAT and CDR2 FQNNGV. The CDR3 reads CASSLGQGAYNEQFF. DNA for the CDR3: TGTGCCAGCAGCTTAGGACAGGGGGCGTACAATGAGCAGTTCTTC. The variable domain in full, with the rest retrieved from reference TRBV11-2 and TRBJ2-1, is EAGVAQSPRYKIIEKRQSVAFWCNPISGHATLYWYQQILGQGPKLLIQFQNNGVVDDSQLPKDRFSAERLKGVDSTLKIQPAKLEDSAVYLCASSLGQGAYNEQFFGPGTRLTVL.

Points on this clone: The germline gene is not matched at one end of the junction; a read error may be the cause. The V gene is TRBV5-4, the J gene TRBJ2-7; D is unclear. The CDR3 extends over 13 amino acids. The germline V gene encodes CDR1 SGHNT and CDR2 YYREEE (reference sequence). CDR3 nucleotide sequence: TGTGCCAGCAGCTTGGAGGACGGCTACCAGCAGTACTTC. Amino acid sequence: CASSLEDGYQQYF.

The chain employs TRBV15 and TRBJ2-1; no firm D call. This CDR3 region has 16 residues. Germline CDR1 and CDR2: LNHNV and YYDKDF (reference sequence). V lost 1 base and J lost 4, with 14 bases in between. CDR3 loop: CATSRGVGSQYNEQFF. The CDR3 DNA reads TGTGCCACCAGCAGAGGGGTGGGCTCTCAATACAATGAGCAGTTCTTC.